One TCR beta chain is described in this entry. Its antigen is unidentified. The sample comes from a study of identical twins. Study findings and constraints: The study drew conclusions from cross-sectional statistical analysis, not from following the same donors. Models underestimated how often monozygotic twins shared out-of-frame TCR alpha.

The CDR3 extends over 15 amino acids. The germline V gene has CDR1 SGHRS and CDR2 YFSETQ. The ends lost 7 bases at V and 6 bases at J; junction bases unmatched: 10. Template switching added a universal primer site, and cDNA bore unique molecular identifiers. TCRdb analysed the 5' RACE reads with MiXCR anew, one entry per CDR3 protein. The data show hundreds of thousands of distinct CDR3 sequences, 7% to 7.5% seen once. This sample also appeared in a second study, on yellow fever vaccine responses in identical twins. That publication notes: The T cell response to vaccination in identical twins was reportedly partly convergent and partly personalized.

The sequencing sample was made of PBMCs. This TCR derives from a woman aged 18-29 years in good health. The chain links TRBV5-1 to TRBJ2-2; TRBD2 matches 9 bases. The CDR3 region has the DNA TGCGCCAGCGGGAAGGGACTAGCAAGGTCCGGGGAGCTGTTTTTT. Its translation is CASGKGLARSGELFF. The full variable domain, with the rest looked up from reference TRBV5-1 and TRBJ2-2, is KAGVTQTPRYLIKTRGQQVTLSCSPISGHRSVSWYQQTPGQGLQFLFEYFSETQRNKGNFPGRFSGRQFSNSRSEMNVSTLELGDSALYLCASGKGLARSGELFFGEGSRLTVL.